Following are 4 T cell receptor beta chains from one sample sequenced in a study of blood T cell repertoires in COVID-19. The data were produced by immunoSEQ multiplex PCR, yet TCRdb's version contains in-frame clones alone and is incomplete. The table records about 180,000 clones, about nine tenths of them present only once. Sequenced material: peripheral blood. The receptor source for this set is a woman aged 30 to 39 with acute or convalescent COVID-19.

The DNA of the CDR3 is TGCGCCAGCAGCTTGGGTGCCCTAGAACAAGAGACCCAGTACTTC. This encodes CASSLGALEQETQYF. This chain links TRBV5-1 with TRBJ2-5, with D hard to call. V was trimmed by 0 bases and J by 2 bases, leaving 11 bases between them. In germline, CDR1 is SGHRS, CDR2 YFSETQ. The CDR3 is 15 amino acids. Full variable domain (rest looked up from reference TRBV5-1 and TRBJ2-5): KAGVTQTPRYLIKTRGQQVTLSCSPISGHRSVSWYQQTPGQGLQFLFEYFSETQRNKGNFPGRFSGRQFSNSRSEMNVSTLELGDSALYLCASSLGALEQETQYFGPGTRLLVL.

This chain uses TRBV5-1 with TRBJ2-7; a possible D gene is TRBD2 (6 bases). V gave up 1 base and J gave up 3 bases, with 17 bases separating them. CDR1 is SGHRS, CDR2 YFSETQ, per germline. This CDR3 spans 16 amino acids. The DNA of the CDR3 is TGCGCCAGCAGCTTGACCCCCCTCAGGAGGGGCTACGAGCAGTACTTC. Protein: CASSLTPLRRGYEQYF.

The V call is TRBV7-2, the J call TRBJ2-1; 8 bases are a match to TRBD2. Looked up from germline, CDR1 is SGHTA and CDR2 is FQGNSA. V shed 7 bases and J 15 bases; nucleotides not matched to a gene: 17. This CDR3 is built from 14 residues. CDR3 residues: CASTEQGGGTSPFF. CDR3 sequence (DNA): TGTGCCAGCACCGAACAGGGAGGCGGGACTAGTCCGTTCTTC.

The rearrangement links TRBV29-1 to TRBJ2-2, with TRBD2 matching over 14 bases. With 4 bases clipped from V and 0 bases from J, the junction kept 19 bases outside the gene matches. Germline CDR1 and CDR2: SQVTM and ANQGSEA. This CDR3 region has 22 residues. For the CDR3, the DNA is TGCAGCGTTGTTTACAGGGGAACGGGGACTAGCGGGAGAGGACCGAACACCGGGGAGCTGTTTTTT. As protein: CSVVYRGTGTSGRGPNTGELFF.